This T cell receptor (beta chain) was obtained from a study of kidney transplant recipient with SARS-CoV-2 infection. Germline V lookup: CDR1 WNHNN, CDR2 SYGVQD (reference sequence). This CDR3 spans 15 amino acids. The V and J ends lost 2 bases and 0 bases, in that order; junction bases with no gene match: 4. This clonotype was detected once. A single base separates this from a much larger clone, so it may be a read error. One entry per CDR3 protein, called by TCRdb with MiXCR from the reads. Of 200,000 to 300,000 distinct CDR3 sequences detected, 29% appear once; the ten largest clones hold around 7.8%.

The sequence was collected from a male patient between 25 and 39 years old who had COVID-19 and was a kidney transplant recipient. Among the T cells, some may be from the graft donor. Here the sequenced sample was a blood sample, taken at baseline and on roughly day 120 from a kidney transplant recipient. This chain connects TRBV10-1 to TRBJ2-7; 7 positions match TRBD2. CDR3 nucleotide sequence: TGCGCCAGCAGTGAGGGCGGGAGAAGCTCCTACGAGCAGTACGTC. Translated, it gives CASSEGGRSSYEQYV.